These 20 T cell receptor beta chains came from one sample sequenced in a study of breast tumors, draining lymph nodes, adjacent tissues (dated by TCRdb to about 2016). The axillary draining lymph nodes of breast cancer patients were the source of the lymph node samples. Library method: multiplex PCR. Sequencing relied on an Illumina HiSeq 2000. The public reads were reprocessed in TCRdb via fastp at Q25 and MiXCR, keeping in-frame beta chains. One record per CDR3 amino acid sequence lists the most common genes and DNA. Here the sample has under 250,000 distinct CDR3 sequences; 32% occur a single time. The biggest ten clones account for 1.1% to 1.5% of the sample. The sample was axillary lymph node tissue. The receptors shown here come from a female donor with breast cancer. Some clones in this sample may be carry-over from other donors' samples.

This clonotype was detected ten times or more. CDR3 nucleotides: TGCAGTGCTAGCGCTAGCGGCCGTTTCTACAATGAGCAGTTCTTC. Translating it yields CSASASGRFYNEQFF. The chain combines TRBV20-1 with TRBJ2-1; 7 positions match TRBD2. The ends lost 3 bases at V and 3 bases at J; junction bases unmatched: 8. The CDR3 covers 15 residues. CDR1 is DFQATT and CDR2 is SNEGSKA in the germline V gene (reference sequence).

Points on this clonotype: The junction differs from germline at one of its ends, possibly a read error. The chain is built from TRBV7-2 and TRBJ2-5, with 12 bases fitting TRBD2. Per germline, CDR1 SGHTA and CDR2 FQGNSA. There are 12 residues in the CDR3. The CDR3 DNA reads TGTGCCAGCAGTCTTAGGCTAGCGGGAGGGGACTTC. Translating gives CASSLRLAGGDF. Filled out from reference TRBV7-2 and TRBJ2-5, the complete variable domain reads GAGVSQSPSNKVTEKGKDVELRCDPISGHTALYWYRQSLGQGLEFLIYFQGNSAPDKSGLPSDRFSAERTGGSVSTLTIQRTQQEDSAVYLCASSLRLAGGDFGPGTRLLVL.

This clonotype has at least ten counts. This CDR3 is CASMSGRLSGELFF. The CDR3 coding sequence is TGTGCCAGTATGAGCGGGAGATTGTCCGGGGAGCTGTTTTTT. The genes are TRBV19 and TRBJ2-2, with 8 bases fitting TRBD2. Germline V CDR1 and CDR2: LNHDA, SQIVND (reference sequence). The CDR3 spans 14 residues. The V gene end was trimmed by 7 bases and the J gene end by 6 bases; junction bases not matched to a gene: 7.

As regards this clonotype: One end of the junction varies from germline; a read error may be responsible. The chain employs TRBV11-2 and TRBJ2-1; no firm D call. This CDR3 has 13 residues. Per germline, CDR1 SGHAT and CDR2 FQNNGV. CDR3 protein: CASSSLSSNEQFF. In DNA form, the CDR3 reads TGTGCCAGCAGCTCTTTGTCCTCCAATGAGCAGTTCTTC.

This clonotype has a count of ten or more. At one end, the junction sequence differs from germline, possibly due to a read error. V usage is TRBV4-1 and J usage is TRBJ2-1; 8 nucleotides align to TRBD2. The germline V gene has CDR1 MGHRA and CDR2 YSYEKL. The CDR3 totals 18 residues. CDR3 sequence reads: CASSPGRAGASLYIEQFF. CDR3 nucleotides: TGCGCCAGCAGCCCCGGCCGAGCGGGAGCATCCCTGTACATTGAGCAGTTCTTC.

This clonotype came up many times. Here the CDR3 reads CSARDPGQGAGYTF. DNA of the CDR3: TGCAGTGCTAGAGATCCCGGACAGGGAGCTGGCTACACCTTC. The chain uses TRBV20-1 and TRBJ1-2; 8 bases align to TRBD1. V lost 0 bases, J lost 7 bases, and 7 bases stayed unmatched. The CDR3 runs 14 residues. Germline V gene sequence: CDR1 DFQATT, CDR2 SNEGSKA (reference sequence).

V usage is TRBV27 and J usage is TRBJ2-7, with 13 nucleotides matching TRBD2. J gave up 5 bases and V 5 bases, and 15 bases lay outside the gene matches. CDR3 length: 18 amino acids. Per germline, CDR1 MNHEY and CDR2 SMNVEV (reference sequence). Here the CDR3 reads CASSPLWTSGRWVDEQYF. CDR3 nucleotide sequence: TGTGCCAGCAGTCCACTTTGGACTAGCGGGAGATGGGTAGACGAGCAGTACTTC.

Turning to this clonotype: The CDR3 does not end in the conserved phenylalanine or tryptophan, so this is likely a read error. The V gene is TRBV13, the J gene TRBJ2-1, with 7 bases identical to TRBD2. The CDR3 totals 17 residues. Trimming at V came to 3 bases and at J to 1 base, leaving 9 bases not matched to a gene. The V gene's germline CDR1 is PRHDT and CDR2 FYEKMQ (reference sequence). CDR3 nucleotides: TGTGCCAGCAGCTTCATCCCGGGAGGCCGTTCCTACAATGAGCAGTTCCTC. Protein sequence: CASSFIPGGRSYNEQFL.

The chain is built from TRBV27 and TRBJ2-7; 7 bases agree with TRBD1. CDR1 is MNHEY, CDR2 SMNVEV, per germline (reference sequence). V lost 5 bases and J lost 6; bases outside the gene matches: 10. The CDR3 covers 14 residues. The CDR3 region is CASSRRTGVGEQYF. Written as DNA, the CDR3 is TGTGCCAGCAGTCGAAGAACAGGGGTCGGCGAGCAGTACTTC.

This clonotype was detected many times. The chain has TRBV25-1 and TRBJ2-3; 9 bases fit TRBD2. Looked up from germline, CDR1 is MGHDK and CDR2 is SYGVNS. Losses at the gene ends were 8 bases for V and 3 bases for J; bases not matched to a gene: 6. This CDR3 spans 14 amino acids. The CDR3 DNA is TGTGCCAGCGAAGGGACTAGCCGAACAGATACGCAGTATTTT. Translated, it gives CASEGTSRTDTQYF.

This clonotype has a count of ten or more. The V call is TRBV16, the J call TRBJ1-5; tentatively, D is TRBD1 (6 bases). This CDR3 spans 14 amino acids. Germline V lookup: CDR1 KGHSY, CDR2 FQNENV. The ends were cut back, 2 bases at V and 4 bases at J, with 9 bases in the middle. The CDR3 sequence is CASSQTTGNQPQHF. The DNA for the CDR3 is TGTGCCAGCAGCCAAACCACAGGGAATCAGCCCCAGCATTTT.

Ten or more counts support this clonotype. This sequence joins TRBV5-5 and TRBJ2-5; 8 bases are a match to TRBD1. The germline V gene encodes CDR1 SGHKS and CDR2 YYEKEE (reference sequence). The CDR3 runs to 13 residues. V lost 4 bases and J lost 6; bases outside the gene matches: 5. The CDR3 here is CASSRTGTKTQYF. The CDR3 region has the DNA TGTGCCAGCAGCAGGACAGGGACCAAGACCCAGTACTTC.

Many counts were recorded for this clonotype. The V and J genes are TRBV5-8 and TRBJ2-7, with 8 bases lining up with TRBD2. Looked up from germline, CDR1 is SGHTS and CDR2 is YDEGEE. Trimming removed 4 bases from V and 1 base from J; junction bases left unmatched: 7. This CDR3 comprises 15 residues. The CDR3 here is CASSRVSGTSYEQYF. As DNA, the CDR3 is TGTGCCAGCAGCAGAGTTAGCGGGACTTCCTACGAGCAGTACTTC.

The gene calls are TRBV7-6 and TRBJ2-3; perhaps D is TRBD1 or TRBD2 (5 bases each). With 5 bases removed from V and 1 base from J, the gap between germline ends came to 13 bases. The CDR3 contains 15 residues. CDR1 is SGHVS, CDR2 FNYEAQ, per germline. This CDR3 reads CASSHERGGTDTQYF. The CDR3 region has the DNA TGTGCCAGCAGCCATGAGAGGGGCGGCACAGATACGCAGTATTTT.

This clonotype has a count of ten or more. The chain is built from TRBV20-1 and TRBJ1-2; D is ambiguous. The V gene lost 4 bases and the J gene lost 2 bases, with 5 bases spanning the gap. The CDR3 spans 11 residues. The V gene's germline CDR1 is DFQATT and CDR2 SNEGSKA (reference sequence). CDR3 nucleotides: TGCAGTGCTACTGAAAACTATGGCTACACCTTC. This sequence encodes CSATENYGYTF.

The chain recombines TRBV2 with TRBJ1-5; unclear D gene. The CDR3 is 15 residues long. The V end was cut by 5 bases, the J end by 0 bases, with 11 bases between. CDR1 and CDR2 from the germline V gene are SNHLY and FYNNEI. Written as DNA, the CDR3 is TGTGCCAGCAGTAAAACTGTTGTTAGCAATCAGCCCCAGCATTTT. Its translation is CASSKTVVSNQPQHF. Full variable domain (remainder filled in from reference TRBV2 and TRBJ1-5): EPEVTQTPSHQVTQMGQEVILRCVPISNHLYFYWYRQILGQKVEFLVSFYNNEISEKSEIFDDQFSVERPDGSNFTLKIRSTKLEDSAMYFCASSKTVVSNQPQHFGDGTRLSIL.

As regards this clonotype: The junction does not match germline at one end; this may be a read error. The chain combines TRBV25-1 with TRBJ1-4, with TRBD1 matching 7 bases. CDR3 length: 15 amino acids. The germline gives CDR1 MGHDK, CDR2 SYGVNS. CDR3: CAGSARTGEGEKLFF. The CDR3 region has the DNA TGTGCCGGCAGTGCTAGAACAGGGGAGGGCGAAAAACTGTTTTTT.

CDR3 bases: TGTGCCAGCAGCTTAGTAGGGACAGGGTTCTACGAGCAGTACTTC. Protein: CASSLVGTGFYEQYF. V and J are TRBV7-9 and TRBJ2-7, with 9 bases lining up with TRBD1. The ends lost 1 base at V and 3 bases at J; junction bases unmatched: 4. The CDR3 is made up of 15 amino acids. In germline, CDR1 is SEHNR, CDR2 FQNEAQ (reference sequence).

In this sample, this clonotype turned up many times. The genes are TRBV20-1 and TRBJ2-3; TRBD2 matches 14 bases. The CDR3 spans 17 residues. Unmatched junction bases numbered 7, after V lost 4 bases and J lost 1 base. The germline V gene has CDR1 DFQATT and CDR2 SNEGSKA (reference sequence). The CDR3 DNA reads TGCAGTGCTATTCCGGGACTAGCGGGAGTAGGCACAGATACGCAGTATTTT. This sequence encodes CSAIPGLAGVGTDTQYF.

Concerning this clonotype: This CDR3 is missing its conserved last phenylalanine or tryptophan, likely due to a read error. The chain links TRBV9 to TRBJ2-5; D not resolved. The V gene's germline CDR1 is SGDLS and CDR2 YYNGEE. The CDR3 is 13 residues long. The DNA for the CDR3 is TGTGCCAGCAGCGTTGACATCCAAGAGGCCCAGTACTCC. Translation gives CASSVDIQEAQYS.